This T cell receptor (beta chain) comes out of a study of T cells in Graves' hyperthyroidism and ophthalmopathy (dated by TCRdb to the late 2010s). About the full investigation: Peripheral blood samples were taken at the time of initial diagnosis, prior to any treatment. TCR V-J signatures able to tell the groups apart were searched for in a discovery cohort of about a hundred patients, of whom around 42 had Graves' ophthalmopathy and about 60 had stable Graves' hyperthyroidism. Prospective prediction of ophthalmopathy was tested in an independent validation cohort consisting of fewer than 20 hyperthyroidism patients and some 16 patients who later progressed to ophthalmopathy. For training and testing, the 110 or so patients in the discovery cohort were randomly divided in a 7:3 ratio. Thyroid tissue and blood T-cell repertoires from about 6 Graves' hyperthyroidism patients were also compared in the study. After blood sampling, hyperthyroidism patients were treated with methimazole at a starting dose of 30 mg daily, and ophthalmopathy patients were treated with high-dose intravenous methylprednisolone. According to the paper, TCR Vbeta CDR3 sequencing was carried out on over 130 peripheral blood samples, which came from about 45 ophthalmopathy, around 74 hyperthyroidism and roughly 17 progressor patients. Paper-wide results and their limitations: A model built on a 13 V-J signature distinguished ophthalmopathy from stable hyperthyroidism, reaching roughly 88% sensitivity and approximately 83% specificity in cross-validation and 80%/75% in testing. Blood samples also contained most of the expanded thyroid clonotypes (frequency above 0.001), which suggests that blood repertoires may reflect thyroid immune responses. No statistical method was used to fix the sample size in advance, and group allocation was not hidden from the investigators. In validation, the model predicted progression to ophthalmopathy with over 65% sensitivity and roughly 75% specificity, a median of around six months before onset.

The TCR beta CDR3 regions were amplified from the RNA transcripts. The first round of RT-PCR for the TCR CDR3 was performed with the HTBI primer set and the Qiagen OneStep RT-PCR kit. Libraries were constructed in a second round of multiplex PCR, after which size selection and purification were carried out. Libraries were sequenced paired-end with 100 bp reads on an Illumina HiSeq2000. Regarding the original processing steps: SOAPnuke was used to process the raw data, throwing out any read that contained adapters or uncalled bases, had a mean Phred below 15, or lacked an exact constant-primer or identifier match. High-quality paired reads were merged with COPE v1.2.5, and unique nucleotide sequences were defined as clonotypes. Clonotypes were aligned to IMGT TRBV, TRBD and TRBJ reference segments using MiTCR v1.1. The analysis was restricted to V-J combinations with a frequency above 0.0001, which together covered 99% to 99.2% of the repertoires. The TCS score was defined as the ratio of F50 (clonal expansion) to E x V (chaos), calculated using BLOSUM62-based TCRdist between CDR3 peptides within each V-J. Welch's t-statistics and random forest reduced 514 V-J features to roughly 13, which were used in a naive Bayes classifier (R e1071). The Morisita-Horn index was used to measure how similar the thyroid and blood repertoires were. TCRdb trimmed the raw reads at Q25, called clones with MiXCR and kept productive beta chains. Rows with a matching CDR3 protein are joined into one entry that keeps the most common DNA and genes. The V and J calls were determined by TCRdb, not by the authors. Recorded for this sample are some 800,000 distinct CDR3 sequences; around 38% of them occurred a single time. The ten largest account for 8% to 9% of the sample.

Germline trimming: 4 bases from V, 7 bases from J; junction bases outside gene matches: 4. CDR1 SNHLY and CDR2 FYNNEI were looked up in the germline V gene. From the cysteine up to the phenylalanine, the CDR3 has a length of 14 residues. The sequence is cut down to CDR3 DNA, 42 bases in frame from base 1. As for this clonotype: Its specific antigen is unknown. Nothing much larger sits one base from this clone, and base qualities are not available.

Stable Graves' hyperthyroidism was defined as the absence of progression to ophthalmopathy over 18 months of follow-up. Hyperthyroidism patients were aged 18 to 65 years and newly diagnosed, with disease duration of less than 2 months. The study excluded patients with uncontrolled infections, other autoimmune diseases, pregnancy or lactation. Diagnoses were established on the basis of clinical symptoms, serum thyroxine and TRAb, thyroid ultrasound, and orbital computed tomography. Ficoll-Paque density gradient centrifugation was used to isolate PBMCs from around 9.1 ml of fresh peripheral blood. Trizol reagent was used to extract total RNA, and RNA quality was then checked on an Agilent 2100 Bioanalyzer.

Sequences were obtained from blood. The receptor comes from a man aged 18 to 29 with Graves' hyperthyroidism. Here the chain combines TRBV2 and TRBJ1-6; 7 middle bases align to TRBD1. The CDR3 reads CASSVQGMNSPLHF. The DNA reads TGTGCCAGCAGTGTACAGGGGATGAATTCACCCCTCCACTTT.